What follows are 28 T cell receptor beta chains derived from one specimen sequenced in a study of shared clonotypes between healthy human individuals. Clones were read by immunoSEQ multiplex PCR, and TCRdb kept only the in-frame ones, dropping some. Here the sample spans approximately 500,000 clones, 79% being singletons. The sequencing sample was made of PBMCs. Receptors were obtained from a woman aged 40 to 49 in good health. Some clones in this sample may be carry-over from other donors' samples.

This sequence joins TRBV19 and TRBJ1-4, with D uncertain. V lost 3 bases and J lost 6, with 20 bases in between. Per the germline V gene, CDR1 is LNHDA and CDR2 is SQIVND (reference sequence). CDR3 length: 17 residues. The CDR3 DNA is TGTGCCAGTAGTATTGGGCCTACGGGCAGGTTTTATGAAAAACTGTTTTTT. Encoded protein: CASSIGPTGRFYEKLFF.

This clone occurred once. The rearrangement links TRBV19 to TRBJ2-7; 8 bases are a match to TRBD2. CDR1 is LNHDA and CDR2 is SQIVND in the germline V gene (reference sequence). The CDR3 runs 14 residues. Losses at the gene ends were 7 bases for V and 5 bases for J; bases not matched to a gene: 10. This chain's CDR3 is CASKPSGSLHEQYF. The CDR3 nucleotides read TGTGCCAGTAAACCCAGCGGGAGTCTCCACGAGCAGTACTTC.

The chain recombines TRBV6-4 with TRBJ2-2; D ambiguous. The CDR3 runs 14 residues. Germline V gives CDR1 MRHNA, CDR2 SNTAGT. The V end was cut by 2 bases, the J end by 3 bases, with 7 bases between. Here the CDR3 reads CASSDDGDTGELFF. As DNA, the CDR3 is TGTGCCAGCAGTGACGACGGAGACACCGGGGAGCTGTTTTTT.

This clone showed up just a few times. The chain joins TRBV6-4 to TRBJ2-2, with 8 bases fitting TRBD1. This CDR3 spans 16 amino acids. V was pared by 5 bases and J by 1 base, with 6 bases of the junction left unmatched. The germline CDR1 and CDR2 sequences are MRHNA and SNTAGT. The CDR3 nucleotides read TGTGCCAGCAGTTCGTCTGGACAGGGGAACACCGGGGAGCTGTTTTTT. It yields the protein CASSSSGQGNTGELFF.

A note on this clone: Distinct nucleotide sequences in the sample also encode this CDR3. The chain's CDR3 is CASSEGWTQYF. CDR3 DNA: TGTGCCAGCAGTGAAGGATGGACCCAGTACTTC. This chain connects TRBV25-1 to TRBJ2-5; D gene ambiguous. This CDR3 has 11 residues. The V end lost 2 bases, the J end lost 7 bases, and 5 bases lay between the germline ends. The germline CDR1 and CDR2 sequences are MGHDK and SYGVNS. The variable domain in full, with the rest retrieved from reference TRBV25-1 and TRBJ2-5, is EADIYQTPRYLVIGTGKKITLECSQTMGHDKMYWYQQDPGMELHLIHYSYGVNSTEKGDLSSESTVSRIRTEHFPLTLESARPSHTSQYLCASSEGWTQYFGPGTRLLVL.

The chain links TRBV7-9 to TRBJ2-1, with 10 bases matching TRBD2. V was pared by 4 bases and J by 7 bases, with 10 bases of the junction left unmatched. The CDR3 runs 16 residues. Germline values: CDR1 SEHNR, CDR2 FQNEAQ (reference sequence). This chain's CDR3 is CASSSSSGGAGNEQFF. CDR3 DNA: TGTGCCAGCAGCTCATCGAGCGGGGGGGCGGGAAATGAGCAGTTCTTC.

The chain couples TRBV14 to TRBJ2-6; D may be TRBD1 (6 bases). CDR3 length equals 18 residues. V was cut by 0 bases and J by 0 bases, with 12 bases left in between. Germline V CDR1 and CDR2: SGHDN, FVKESK. The CDR3 protein is CASSQDRGHLSGANVLTF. The CDR3 region has the DNA TGTGCCAGCAGCCAAGATAGGGGACACCTCTCTGGGGCCAACGTCCTGACTTTC.

The chain is built from TRBV5-6 and TRBJ2-1, with 10 bases identical to TRBD2. V trimming: 7 bases; J trimming: 8 bases; junction bases outside the gene matches: 9. Per the germline V gene, CDR1 is SGHDT and CDR2 is YYEEEE. This CDR3 comprises 14 residues. The CDR3 is CASRLLAGVDEQFF. The CDR3 DNA reads TGTGCCAGCCGGCTGCTAGCGGGAGTGGATGAGCAGTTCTTC.

The chain couples TRBV7-2 to TRBJ2-3; D gene unclear. The CDR3 length is 12 residues. V was cut by 2 bases and J by 6 bases, with 6 bases left in between. Germline CDR1 and CDR2: SGHTA and FQGNSA. The CDR3 nucleotides are TGTGCCAGCAGCTTATTGCGGGATACGCAGTATTTT. Amino acid sequence: CASSLLRDTQYF.

This clone was observed a handful of times. This chain connects TRBV4-3 to TRBJ2-7, with 11 bases matching TRBD2. Per germline, CDR1 LGHNA and CDR2 YSLEER. V shed 0 bases, J shed 3 bases, and the junction held 22 bases outside the gene matches. CDR3 size: 22 residues. The CDR3 here is CASSQESGRSGRAPGIFYEQYF. The CDR3 DNA follows: TGCGCCAGCAGCCAAGAAAGCGGACGTAGCGGGAGGGCACCTGGAATCTTCTACGAGCAGTACTTC.

This chain uses TRBV11-2 with TRBJ2-7; 8 nucleotides line up with TRBD2. V lost 3 bases, J lost 3 bases, and 4 bases stayed unmatched. CDR1 is SGHAT, CDR2 FQNNGV, per germline. The CDR3 is made up of 14 amino acids. CDR3 sequence reads: CASSFFREGYEQYF. As DNA, the CDR3 is TGTGCCAGCAGCTTTTTCCGGGAGGGCTACGAGCAGTACTTC.

V and J are TRBV27 and TRBJ1-1; tentatively, D is TRBD1 (5 bases). Germline CDR1 is MNHEY and CDR2 is SMNVEV (reference sequence). The ends were cut back, 7 bases at V and 4 bases at J, with 13 bases in the middle. CDR3 length: 13 residues. As DNA, the CDR3 is TGTGCCAGCACACCAGCGGGGGGCACTGAAGCTTTCTTT. Its translation: CASTPAGGTEAFF.

The chain recombines TRBV5-1 with TRBJ2-3; 8 nucleotides agree with TRBD1. In germline, CDR1 is SGHRS, CDR2 YFSETQ. The CDR3 totals 16 residues. The V gene end was trimmed by 4 bases and the J gene end by 3 bases; junction bases not matched to a gene: 10. The DNA of the CDR3 is TGCGCCAGCAGCCCAGGGGGGACAGGCGAAACAGATACGCAGTATTTT. Its translation is CASSPGGTGETDTQYF.

Notes on this clone: This likely came from a read error, as a far larger clone is one base away. J is TRBJ2-7 and V is TRBV4-3; D possibly corresponds to TRBD1 (5 bases). This CDR3 is built from 13 residues. Germline loops: CDR1 LGHNA, CDR2 YSLEER. The CDR3 sequence is CTSSQDWGVEQYF. The CDR3 DNA is TGCACCAGCAGCCAAGATTGGGGCGTCGAGCAGTACTTC.

This clone was found once. This rearrangement joins TRBV28 to TRBJ1-5; D is unclear. V was trimmed by 5 bases and J by 4 bases, leaving 12 bases between them. From germline, CDR1 is MDHEN and CDR2 SYDVKM. CDR3 size: 14 residues. Written as DNA, the CDR3 is TGTGCCAGCAGTCCCCGAGGGTTAAATCAGCCCCAGCATTTT. Amino acids: CASSPRGLNQPQHF.

The chain links TRBV28 to TRBJ1-2; D gene uncertain. The V end was cut by 4 bases, the J end by 4 bases, with 16 bases between. This CDR3 is built from 15 residues. Germline CDR1 is MDHEN and CDR2 is SYDVKM. CDR3: CASSSPSSNSYGYTF. The CDR3, as DNA: TGTGCCAGCAGTTCCCCCTCCTCCAATAGCTATGGCTACACCTTC.

This clone came up once. With only one base between it and a far larger clone, this is likely a read error. The rearrangement joins TRBV14 to TRBJ2-5, with D perhaps matching TRBD1 (6 bases). Near its end, the DNA agrees better with TRBJ2-7, so the J call may be wrong. The CDR3 runs to 12 residues. Germline-derived CDR1 and CDR2 are SGHDN and FVKESK. The CDR3 sequence: CASSHRGGEQYF. CDR3 in DNA: TGTGCCAGCAGCCACAGGGGCGGCGAGCAGTACTTC.

The chain has TRBV5-8 and TRBJ2-1, with D perhaps TRBD2 (6 bases). CDR3 size: 16 residues. Per the germline V gene, CDR1 is SGHTS and CDR2 is YDEGEE. Trimming took off 3 bases at V and 8 bases at J, with 21 bases between the two ends. The CDR3 DNA reads TGTGCCAGCAGCTCGAATAGCGGTAGAAACCCCGATGAGCAGTTCTTC. Amino acids: CASSSNSGRNPDEQFF.

The J gene is TRBJ2-7, the V gene TRBV7-6; 14 nucleotides match TRBD2. CDR3 length: 16 amino acids. With 4 bases clipped from V and 7 bases from J, the junction kept 9 bases outside the gene matches. In germline, CDR1 is SGHVS, CDR2 FNYEAQ. CDR3 coding DNA: TGTGCCAGCAGCTCCGGGACTAGCGGGAGATTGGGTGAGCAGTACTTC. It yields the protein CASSSGTSGRLGEQYF. The variable domain in full, completed from reference TRBV7-6 and TRBJ2-7, reads GAGVSQSPRYKVTKRGQDVALRCDPISGHVSLYWYRQALGQGPEFLTYFNYEAQQDKSGLPNDRFSAERPEGSISTLTIQRTEQRDSAMYRCASSSGTSGRLGEQYFGPGTRLTVT.

This chain uses TRBV28 with TRBJ2-7; no clear D gene. The CDR3 has 15 residues. Looked up from germline, CDR1 is MDHEN and CDR2 is SYDVKM. Trimming pared 4 bases from V and 0 bases from J, leaving 13 bases between. Here the CDR3 reads CASSYSGSRSYEQYF. DNA of the CDR3: TGTGCCAGCAGTTATTCGGGTTCCCGCTCCTACGAGCAGTACTTC.

This chain joins TRBV7-2 and TRBJ1-3, with a weak D call TRBD1 (5 bases). The V gene lost 5 bases and the J gene lost 1 base, with 21 bases spanning the gap. Germline CDR1 SGHTA, CDR2 FQGNSA. CDR3 length: 18 amino acids. The CDR3 DNA reads TGTGCCAGCAGCCCATCAATCGGGGACTTGGGTTCTGGAAACACCATATATTTT. Its protein is CASSPSIGDLGSGNTIYF.

V and J are TRBV18 and TRBJ2-2, with D unclear. Germline loops: CDR1 KGHSH, CDR2 LQKENI. CDR3 length: 15 residues. The V end was cut by 3 bases, the J end by 0 bases, with 8 bases between. DNA of the CDR3: TGTGCCAGCTCACCCCCCAGCTCGAACACCGGGGAGCTGTTTTTT. It codes for CASSPPSSNTGELFF.

This clone is a singleton in its sample. The chain is built from TRBV28 and TRBJ2-4; a weak D match, TRBD1 (6 bases). Germline V lookup: CDR1 MDHEN, CDR2 SYDVKM. The CDR3 consists of 17 residues. V shed 3 bases and J shed 1 base, with 16 bases lying between them. The CDR3 region is CASSFLNRVMAKNIQYF. The CDR3 DNA reads as TGTGCCAGCAGTTTCCTCAACAGGGTGATGGCCAAAAACATTCAGTACTTC.

This clone has a handful of counts. This sequence joins TRBV9 and TRBJ2-1; TRBD2 agrees at 10 bases. Looked up from germline, CDR1 is SGDLS and CDR2 is YYNGEE. V was clipped by 4 bases and J by 5 bases; unmatched bases: 12. This CDR3 has 17 residues. In nucleotides, the CDR3 is TGTGCCAGCAGCCCCCGCGCAGCGGGAGGGCCTGACAATGAGCAGTTCTTC. Protein: CASSPRAAGGPDNEQFF.

The V and J genes are TRBV7-9 and TRBJ2-5; D gene ambiguous. CDR1 and CDR2 from the germline V gene are SEHNR and FQNEAQ (reference sequence). V shed 5 bases and J shed 5 bases, with 9 bases lying between them. The CDR3 covers 12 residues. CDR3 nucleotides: TGTGCCAGCAGCCGCTCGGGCGAGACCCAGTACTTC. It yields the protein CASSRSGETQYF.

J is TRBJ2-7 and V is TRBV6-1; D may correspond to TRBD1 or TRBD2 (5 bases each). The germline V and J ends were trimmed by 0 bases and 2 bases, with 17 bases remaining between them. The germline V gene encodes CDR1 MNHNS and CDR2 SASEGT. The CDR3 is 17 residues long. CDR3 nucleotide sequence: TGTGCCAGCAGTGAAGCGCTAGTAGGTCAGGGAGCCTACGAGCAGTACTTC. It encodes CASSEALVGQGAYEQYF.

This chain uses TRBV7-2 with TRBJ1-3, with D unresolved. The CDR3 is 12 amino acids. V was cut by 5 bases and J by 8 bases, with 10 bases left in between. Germline values: CDR1 SGHTA, CDR2 FQGNSA. Written as DNA, the CDR3 is TGTGCCAGCAGCCTCGGAATGGACACCATATATTTT. It translates to CASSLGMDTIYF.

This rearrangement joins TRBV7-2 to TRBJ2-3; possibly TRBD1 or TRBD2 for D (5 bases each). V lost 5 bases, J lost 5 bases, and 17 bases lay in between. The CDR3 covers 15 residues. Looked up from germline, CDR1 is SGHTA and CDR2 is FQGNSA. The CDR3 protein is CASSRTGTARDTQYF. DNA for the CDR3: TGTGCCAGCAGCCGAACGGGGACCGCCCGAGATACGCAGTATTTT.